This is a list of T cell receptor beta chains from one sample in a study of T cell responses to AZD1222 COVID-19 vaccine. Assay used: immunoSEQ multiplex PCR; TCRdb lists only in-frame clones, some missing. In the table there are around 160,000 clones, about 93% of which are singletons. Sequences were derived from peripheral blood, sampled on day 0 of AZD1222 vaccination. These receptors all come from an adult in good health. Each CDR3 is given with its conserved first and last residue. D genes are given only for firm matches. The size of a clone is reported for some rows only, either as once, few or many, or as a class for expanded clones.

>.|TRBV7-2|TRBJ2-3|.
TGTGCCAGCAGCTTTTGGCCCGAGATTTCAGATACGCAGTATTTT
CASSFWPEISDTQYF
>few|TRBV12-5|TRBJ2-2|.
TGTGCTAGTGGTTTGCCACGGGGATCGAACACCGGGGAGCTGTTTTTT
CASGLPRGSNTGELFF
>.|TRBV11-2|TRBJ1-2|.
TGTGCCAGCAGCGCCTCGGGACATGGTGGTTATGGCTACACCTTC
CASSASGHGGYGYTF
>.|TRBV7-6|TRBJ2-1|TRBD1
TGTGCCAGCAGCTTAGGAGGTCAGGGGGCAGGGGAGCAGTTCTTC
CASSLGGQGAGEQFF
>.|TRBV28|TRBJ2-7|TRBD1
TGTGCCAGCAGTCCCCCACAGGGGATCCACGAGCAGTACTTC
CASSPPQGIHEQYF
>.|TRBV6-2/TRBV6-3|TRBJ1-1|.
TGTGCCAGCAGCCCCAGGGGTCTCACTGAAGCTTTCTTT
CASSPRGLTEAFF
>once|TRBV7-2|TRBJ2-5|TRBD1
TGTGCCAGCAGCTTAGGATCCGGGGCAGGGGGGACCCAGTACTTC
CASSLGSGAGGTQYF
>.|TRBV18|TRBJ1-1|.
TGTGCCAGCTCACCAGGGGGCCCTGCAGCTTTCTTT
CASSPGGPAAFF
>.|TRBV19|TRBJ1-4|TRBD1
TGTGCCAGTAGTATTCCGGGACAGGGAGGCGAAAAACTGTTTTTT
CASSIPGQGGEKLFF
>few|TRBV6-5|TRBJ1-6|.
TGTGCCAGCAGTTACTACACGGGCTCCTATAATTCACCCCTCCACTTT
CASSYYTGSYNSPLHF
>.|TRBV19|TRBJ1-4|.
TGTGCCAGTAGTATGGGGCAGGCAACTAATGAAAAACTGTTTTTT
CASSMGQATNEKLFF
>.|TRBV2|TRBJ1-2|.
TGCCATCAGCGACGGGAGTCTTCCGGGGGCTACACCTTC
CHQRRESSGGYTF
>.|TRBV27|TRBJ1-1|.
TGTGCCAGCAGTTCAAAGACCGAGAACACTGAAGCTTTCTTT
CASSSKTENTEAFF
>.|TRBV5-4|TRBJ2-1|.
TGTGCCAGCAGCTTGCTCCGGGAAACGACGAATGAGCAGTTCTTC
CASSLLRETTNEQFF
>.|TRBV21-1|TRBJ1-1|.
TGTGCCATTCTCCGGGGCACTGAAGCTTTCTTT
CAILRGTEAFF
>.|TRBV19|TRBJ2-3|TRBD2
TGTGCCAGTAGCACGTCTAGCGGGGGGTTTGTAGATACGCAGTATTTT
CASSTSSGGFVDTQYF
>.|TRBV19|TRBJ2-7|TRBD1
TGTGCCAGTAGCTACTCGGGGACAGGGTCGGTCTACGAGCAGTACTTC
CASSYSGTGSVYEQYF
>.|TRBV19|TRBJ2-3|.
TGTGCCAGTAGTATCGGACAAGCTAGCACAGATACGCAGTATTTT
CASSIGQASTDTQYF
>.|TRBV6-2/TRBV6-3|TRBJ1-1|TRBD1
TGTGCCAGCAGTAGCACTCCGGGACAGGCGAACACTGAAGCTTTCTTT
CASSSTPGQANTEAFF
>.|TRBV27|TRBJ2-1|.
TGTGCCAGCAGTCTCCCGGGACTTCAATCCAATGAGCAGTTCTTC
CASSLPGLQSNEQFF
>few|TRBV10-3|TRBJ2-5|.
TGTGCCATCAGTGGCAGGGGGAGGCAAGAGACCCAGTACTTC
CAISGRGRQETQYF
>.|TRBV18|TRBJ2-3|TRBD1
TGTGCCAGCTCACCAAACAGGGGGCACGGGACAGATACGCAGTATTTT
CASSPNRGHGTDTQYF
>.|TRBV6-5|TRBJ1-6|.
TGTGCCAGCATGCTTCAGGGTTTTTGGAATTCACCCCTCCACTTT
CASMLQGFWNSPLHF
>.|TRBV18|TRBJ1-5|.
TGTGCCAGCTCACTCCCCAATCAGCCCCAGCATTTT
CASSLPNQPQHF
>.|TRBV9|TRBJ2-1|TRBD1
TGTGCCAGCAGCGCCTTCGAGGGGGCGCGAACCTACAATGAGCAGTTCTTC
CASSAFEGARTYNEQFF
>.|TRBV27|TRBJ1-1|.
TGTGCCAGCAGTCTCAGCTTGAACACTGAAGCTTTCTTT
CASSLSLNTEAFF
>.|TRBV7-8|TRBJ1-2|TRBD1
TGTGCCAGCAGCTCTTCCAGTGGGACAGGGGACCACTATGGCTACACCTTC
CASSSSSGTGDHYGYTF
>.|TRBV19|TRBJ2-1|.
TGTGCCAGTAGTATCCCCAAAGGCATAGCCGGGGGCGTAAATGAGCAGTTCTTC
CASSIPKGIAGGVNEQFF
>.|TRBV2|TRBJ2-5|TRBD2
TGTGCCAGCAGCCGCGATAGCGGGAGTGGGGAGACCCAGTACTTC
CASSRDSGSGETQYF
>once|TRBV28|TRBJ1-5|.
TGTGCCAGCAGCAACAGCGGCAATCAGCCCCAGCATTTT
CASSNSGNQPQHF
>.|TRBV28|TRBJ1-1|.
TGTGCCAGCAGTCAAATTGGGACGGCCTTTGGGGCTTTCTTT
CASSQIGTAFGAFF
>.|TRBV4-2|TRBJ2-3|.
TGTGCCAGCAGCCCTACTTGGGGGCCAGCGAGGGACACAGATACGCAGTATTTT
CASSPTWGPARDTDTQYF
>once|TRBV4-3|TRBJ1-1|TRBD1
TGCGCCAGCAGCCAATATGACAGGGGCGCCGACACTGAAGCTTTCTTT
CASSQYDRGADTEAFF
>.|TRBV19|TRBJ2-1|TRBD2
TGTGCCAGTAATACCGTGGGAGCGGGGGGGCCTGAGCAGTTCTTC
CASNTVGAGGPEQFF
>.|TRBV24-1|TRBJ2-1|TRBD2
TGTGCCACTAGCGGGTATGTCGATGAGCAGTTCTTC
CATSGYVDEQFF
>.|TRBV5-4|TRBJ1-2|TRBD1
TGTGCCAGCAGCCGGACAGGGACCTATGGCTACACCTTC
CASSRTGTYGYTF
>.|TRBV24-1|TRBJ2-5|TRBD1
TGTGCCACCAGCCCTGGGTCGACAGGGGGGCAAGAGACCCAGTACTTC
CATSPGSTGGQETQYF
>.|TRBV6-1|TRBJ2-1|.
TGTGCCAGCAGTGAATACGGGCAGTCCTACAATGAGCAGTTCTTC
CASSEYGQSYNEQFF
>.|TRBV6-1|TRBJ1-2|.
TGTGCCAGCAGTGAAAGGGCAAAGGGGTATGGCTACACCTTC
CASSERAKGYGYTF
>.|TRBV6-6|TRBJ1-1|.
TGTGCCAGCAGTGCGGGCAGGGAGGGCACTGAAGCTTTCTTT
CASSAGREGTEAFF
>.|TRBV15|TRBJ1-5|.
TGTGCCACCAGCCCCCTGGGGGAGCAGCCCCAGCATTTT
CATSPLGEQPQHF
>.|TRBV4-3|TRBJ2-5|.
TGCGCCAGCAGCCAAGATTTGAGGGCCGGACGGCCGTCAGAGACCCAGTACTTC
CASSQDLRAGRPSETQYF
>.|TRBV6-2/TRBV6-3|TRBJ2-1|.
TGTGCCAGCAGTTATGTCCCTTCCAATGAGCAGTTCTTC
CASSYVPSNEQFF
>.|TRBV7-8|TRBJ2-7|.
TGTGCCAGCAGCCCTAGGGTAGCCGGGGGTCAAGGGGAGCAGTACTTC
CASSPRVAGGQGEQYF
>.|TRBV4-2|TRBJ1-3|.
TGTGCCAGCAGCCAAAAACGGCTAGAAGTCTCTGGAAACACCATATATTTT
CASSQKRLEVSGNTIYF
>.|TRBV6-6|TRBJ1-1|.
TGTGCCAGCAGTTACATGCGGGACACTGAAGCTTTCTTT
CASSYMRDTEAFF
>.|TRBV7-9|TRBJ2-1|.
TGTGCCAGCAGCTCCGTCCTACCCTTCGCCAATGAGCAGTTCTTC
CASSSVLPFANEQFF
>once|TRBV5-6|TRBJ1-4|.
TGTGCCAGCAGCCCCAGGGCAGAAACAACTAATGAAAAACTGTTTTTT
CASSPRAETTNEKLFF
>.|TRBV5-4|TRBJ2-3|.
TGTGCCAGCAGCGCCGGAGGTGCCCGCGCTACAGATACGCAGTATTTT
CASSAGGARATDTQYF
>.|TRBV6-1|TRBJ1-1|TRBD1
TGTGCCAGCAGTGAAACACCTACAGGGGTGACTGAAGCTTTCTTT
CASSETPTGVTEAFF
>.|TRBV28|TRBJ1-6|.
TGTGCCAGCAGAGGGAGGGGAGCGGCACCCCTCCACTTT
CASRGRGAAPLHF
>.|TRBV7-2|TRBJ2-2|.
TGTGCCAGCAGCTTAGTGTCGTGGAACACCGGGGAGCTGTTTTTT
CASSLVSWNTGELFF
>.|TRBV24-1|TRBJ2-3|.
TGTGCCACCAGTGATTCCTCCGGGGCCCCAAATATATATACGCAGTATTTT
CATSDSSGAPNIYTQYF
>.|TRBV7-2|TRBJ1-2|.
TGTGCCAGCAGCTCGGGCCCGGACAGCGGAAACTATGGCTACACCTTC
CASSSGPDSGNYGYTF
>.|TRBV3-1/TRBV3-2|TRBJ1-5|.
TGTGCCAGCAGCCAAGGCAGGGCGAATCAGCCCCAGCATTTT
CASSQGRANQPQHF